The entry below describes one T cell receptor beta chain. Antigen: not known. The sample originates from a study of beta chain features in type 1 diabetes. Study background: Sorted cells from all samples, numbering roughly 100,000,000, were examined. Study outcomes and limitations: Healthy donors had naive, central memory and Treg TCRB repertoires that appeared less similar than those seen among patients. The study found moderately but significantly shorter TCRB CDR3s in all four CD4+ subsets of Type 1 diabetes patients. Equally in patients and controls, shorter templates might have been favored by PCR.

What was sequenced were expressed TCRB transcripts, since all of the isolated RNA had been reverse transcribed. Method: immunoSEQ multiplex PCR; TCRdb's copy keeps in-frame clones and lacks some. The table records about 240,000 clones, over 11% of them present only once. Every sorted population was more than 95% pure. This CDR3 is built from 13 residues. Germline V gene sequence: CDR1 LNHNV, CDR2 YYDKDF (reference sequence). Trimming took 3 bases from V and 3 from J, leaving 9 bases between them. This receptor was taken from a man younger than 40 with type 1 diabetes. Sequenced: naive CD4+ T cells from blood. This rearrangement joins TRBV15 to TRBJ2-7; the D is unclear. The CDR3 nucleotides are TGTGCCACCAGCAGGGGTCTAGTCTACGAGCAGTACTTC. Protein: CATSRGLVYEQYF.